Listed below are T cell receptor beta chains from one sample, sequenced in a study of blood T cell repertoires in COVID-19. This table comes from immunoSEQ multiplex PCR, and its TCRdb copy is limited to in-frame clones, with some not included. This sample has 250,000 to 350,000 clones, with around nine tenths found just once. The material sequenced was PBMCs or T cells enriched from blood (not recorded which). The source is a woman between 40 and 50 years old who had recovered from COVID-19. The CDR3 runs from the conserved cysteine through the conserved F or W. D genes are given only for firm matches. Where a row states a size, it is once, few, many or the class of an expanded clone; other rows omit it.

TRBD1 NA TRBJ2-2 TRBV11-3 CASSSGQGLTGELFF TGTGCCAGCAGCTCGGGACAGGGATTGACCGGGGAGCTGTTTTTT
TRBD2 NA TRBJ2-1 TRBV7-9 CASSPRTSGPYNEQFF TGTGCCAGCAGCCCGAGAACTAGCGGGCCCTACAATGAGCAGTTCTTC
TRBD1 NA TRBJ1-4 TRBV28 CASKSVPTGGEKLFF TGTGCCAGCAAGTCCGTGCCGACAGGGGGTGAAAAACTGTTTTTT
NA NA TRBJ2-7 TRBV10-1 CASSESSRVKYF TGCGCCAGCAGTGAATCTTCGAGGGTGAAGTACTTC
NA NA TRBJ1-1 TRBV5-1 CASRGAGWAEAFF TGCGCCAGCAGAGGAGCCGGTTGGGCTGAAGCTTTCTTT
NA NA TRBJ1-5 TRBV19 CAAGETPGGPQHF TGTGCCGCGGGAGAGACGCCCGGCGGGCCCCAGCATTTT
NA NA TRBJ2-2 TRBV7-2 CASSLLGGANTGELFF TGTGCCAGCAGCCTACTGGGGGGAGCGAACACCGGGGAGCTGTTTTTT
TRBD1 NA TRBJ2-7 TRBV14 CASRGQGKSYEQYF TGTGCCAGCAGAGGACAGGGAAAATCCTACGAGCAGTACTTC
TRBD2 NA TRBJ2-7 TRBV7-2 CASSSEGLAGGKQYF TGTGCCAGCAGCTCTGAGGGACTAGCGGGAGGGAAACAGTACTTC
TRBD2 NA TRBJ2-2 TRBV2 CASRLGLAGASGELFF TGTGCCAGCAGGTTGGGACTAGCGGGAGCGTCCGGGGAGCTGTTTTTT
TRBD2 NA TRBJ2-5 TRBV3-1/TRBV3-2 CASSQRMVGTTETQYF TGTGCCAGCAGCCAACGAATGGTCGGGACTACAGAGACCCAGTACTTC
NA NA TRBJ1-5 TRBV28 CASSTRGQPQHF TGTGCCAGCAGTACACGCGGTCAGCCCCAGCATTTT
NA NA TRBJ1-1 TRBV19 CASSFSGLNTEAFF TGTGCCAGTAGTTTCTCAGGGTTGAACACTGAAGCTTTCTTT
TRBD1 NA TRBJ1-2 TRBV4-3 CASSQDPRGRGGYTF TGCGCCAGCAGCCAAGATCCAAGGGGGCGCGGTGGCTACACCTTC
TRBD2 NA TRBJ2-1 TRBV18 CASSRRVGTSYNEQFF TGTGCCAGCTCACGCCGTGTAGGGACTAGCTACAATGAGCAGTTCTTC
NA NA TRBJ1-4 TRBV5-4 CASSLSTGEKLFF TGTGCCAGCAGCTTGAGTACCGGTGAAAAACTGTTTTTT
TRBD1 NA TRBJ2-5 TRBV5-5 CASSLAITGGQETQYF TGTGCCAGCAGCTTGGCCATAACAGGGGGCCAAGAGACCCAGTACTTC
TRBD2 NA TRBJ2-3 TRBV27 CASSGAREALTDTQYF TGTGCCAGCAGTGGTGCTCGGGAGGCCCTCACAGATACGCAGTATTTT
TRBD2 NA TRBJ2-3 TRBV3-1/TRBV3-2 CASSLGAGGPDTQYF TGTGCCAGCAGCCTGGGAGCGGGAGGTCCAGATACGCAGTATTTT
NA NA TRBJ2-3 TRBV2 CASSNRDSGGTDTQYF TGTGCCAGCAGTAACCGGGACTCGGGGGGCACAGATACGCAGTATTTT
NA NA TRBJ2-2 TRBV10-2 CASSVGGWVDTGELFF TGCGCCAGCAGTGTGGGGGGATGGGTGGACACCGGGGAGCTGTTTTTT
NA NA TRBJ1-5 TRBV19 CASSIVQDSWPPQHF TGTGCCAGTAGTATCGTTCAGGACAGCTGGCCGCCCCAGCATTTT
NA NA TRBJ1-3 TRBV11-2 CASSLITNTASSGNTIYF TGTGCCAGCAGTTTAATCACCAACACCGCTTCCTCTGGAAACACCATATATTTT
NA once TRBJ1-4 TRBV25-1 CASSDRRGNEKLFF TGTGCCAGCAGTGATCGGAGGGGTAATGAAAAACTGTTTTTT
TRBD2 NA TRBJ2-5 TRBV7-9 CASSLTTSGVETQYF TGTGCCAGCAGCCTGACGACTAGCGGGGTAGAGACCCAGTACTTC
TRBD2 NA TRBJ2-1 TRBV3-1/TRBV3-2 CASSQDPASGRNNEQFF TGTGCCAGCAGCCAAGATCCGGCTAGCGGGAGGAATAATGAGCAGTTCTTC
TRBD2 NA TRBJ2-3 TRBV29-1 CSHSGTSATDTQYF TGCAGCCACTCCGGGACTAGCGCCACAGATACGCAGTATTTT
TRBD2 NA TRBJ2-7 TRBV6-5 CAGQGAGFYEQYF TGTGCCGGCCAAGGAGCGGGATTTTACGAGCAGTACTTC
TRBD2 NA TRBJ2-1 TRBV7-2 CASSRTSGLEQFF TGTGCCAGCAGCCGGACTAGCGGCCTTGAGCAGTTCTTC
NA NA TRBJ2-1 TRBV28 CASSVGGRENEQFF TGTGCCAGCAGTGTGGGGGGACGGGAGAATGAGCAGTTCTTC
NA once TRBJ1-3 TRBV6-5 CASSYTRGRGAAIYF TGTGCCAGCAGTTACACAAGGGGTCGCGGGGCGGCCATATATTTT
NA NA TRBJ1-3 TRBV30 CAWSWQATYSGNTIYF TGTGCCTGGAGTTGGCAGGCCACCTACTCTGGAAACACCATATATTTT
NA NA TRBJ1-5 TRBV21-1 CASSTTHRRQESNQPQHF TGTGCCAGCAGCACCACACATAGACGACAGGAAAGCAATCAGCCCCAGCATTTT
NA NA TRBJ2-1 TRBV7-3 CARRVKKISIPYNEQFF TGTGCCAGGAGGGTCAAAAAGATAAGTATCCCCTACAATGAGCAGTTCTTC
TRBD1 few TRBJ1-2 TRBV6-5 CASRDPGGSGYTF TGTGCCAGCAGGGACCCAGGGGGAAGCGGCTACACCTTC
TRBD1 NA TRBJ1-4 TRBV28 CASSSPLGQGKEKLFF TGTGCCAGCAGTTCACCCCTTGGACAGGGGAAGGAAAAACTGTTTTTT
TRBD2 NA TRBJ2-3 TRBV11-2 CASSKLAGLTDTQYF TGTGCCAGCAGCAAACTAGCGGGCCTCACAGATACGCAGTATTTT
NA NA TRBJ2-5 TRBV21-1 CASSKAWPGALQETQYF TGTGCCAGCAGCAAAGCTTGGCCAGGGGCCCTACAAGAGACCCAGTACTTC
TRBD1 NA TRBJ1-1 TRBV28 CASHPQGASTTEAFF TGTGCCAGCCATCCTCAGGGGGCGTCGACCACTGAAGCTTTCTTT
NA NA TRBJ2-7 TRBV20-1 CSARSGYEQYF TGCAGTGCTAGGTCGGGCTACGAGCAGTACTTC
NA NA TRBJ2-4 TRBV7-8 CASSHRLVPQNIQYF TGTGCCAGCAGTCACCGACTAGTGCCCCAAAACATTCAGTACTTC
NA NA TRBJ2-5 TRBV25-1 CASSESGLGQYF TGTGCCAGCAGTGAATCGGGGTTGGGTCAGTACTTC
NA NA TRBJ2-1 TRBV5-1 CASSSDPLSSYNEQFF TGCGCCAGCAGCTCTGATCCCTTGAGCTCCTACAATGAGCAGTTCTTC
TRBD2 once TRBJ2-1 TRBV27 CASSSGTRSYNEQFF TGTGCCAGCAGTTCCGGGACTAGGTCCTACAATGAGCAGTTCTTC
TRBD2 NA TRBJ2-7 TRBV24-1 CAVQREGFYEQYF TGTGCCGTACAGCGGGAGGGATTCTACGAGCAGTACTTC
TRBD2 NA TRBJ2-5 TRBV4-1 CASSRMLAGGQETQYF TGCGCCAGCAGCCGCATGCTAGCGGGGGGACAAGAGACCCAGTACTTC
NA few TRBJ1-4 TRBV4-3 CASSQGWATNEKLFF TGCGCCAGCAGCCAAGGTTGGGCCACTAATGAAAAACTGTTTTTT
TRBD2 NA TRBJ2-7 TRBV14 CASSHLAGGLEQYF TGTGCCAGCAGCCACCTAGCGGGAGGGCTCGAGCAGTACTTC
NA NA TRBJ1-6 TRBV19 CASSWDTYNSPLHF TGTGCCAGTAGTTGGGACACCTATAATTCACCCCTCCACTTT
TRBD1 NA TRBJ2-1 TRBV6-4 CASTGGWNEQFF TGTGCCAGCACAGGGGGCTGGAATGAGCAGTTCTTC
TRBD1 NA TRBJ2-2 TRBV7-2 CASSLVGQATGELFF TGTGCCAGCAGCTTAGTGGGACAGGCCACCGGGGAGCTGTTTTTT
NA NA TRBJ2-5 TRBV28 CASSSGRGTKQETQYF TGTGCCAGCAGTTCCGGGCGCGGGACCAAACAAGAGACCCAGTACTTC
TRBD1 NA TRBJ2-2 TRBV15 CATSRPQGTPYANTGELFF TGTGCCACCAGCAGGCCACAGGGGACACCCTACGCGAACACCGGGGAGCTGTTTTTT
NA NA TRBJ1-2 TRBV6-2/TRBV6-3 CASSRRGSGGYTF TGTGCCAGCAGTCGTAGGGGATCCGGCGGCTACACCTTC
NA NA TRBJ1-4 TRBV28 CASSAGDHEKLFF TGTGCCAGCAGTGCAGGGGACCATGAAAAACTGTTTTTT
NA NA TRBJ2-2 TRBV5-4 CASSLAWSGNTGELFF TGTGCCAGCAGCTTGGCGTGGAGCGGTAACACCGGGGAGCTGTTTTTT
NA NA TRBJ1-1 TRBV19 CASTHQWPNTEAFF TGTGCCAGTACTCATCAATGGCCGAACACTGAAGCTTTCTTT
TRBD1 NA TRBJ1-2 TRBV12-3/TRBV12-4 CASSLYPGQGYTF TGTGCCAGCAGTTTGTACCCAGGACAGGGTTACACCTTC
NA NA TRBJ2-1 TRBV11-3 CASSLSPVARNEQFF TGTGCCAGCAGCTTATCCCCCGTAGCTCGGAATGAGCAGTTCTTC
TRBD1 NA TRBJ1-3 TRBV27 CASSWGQGVGNTIYF TGTGCCAGCAGTTGGGGACAGGGGGTTGGAAACACCATATATTTT